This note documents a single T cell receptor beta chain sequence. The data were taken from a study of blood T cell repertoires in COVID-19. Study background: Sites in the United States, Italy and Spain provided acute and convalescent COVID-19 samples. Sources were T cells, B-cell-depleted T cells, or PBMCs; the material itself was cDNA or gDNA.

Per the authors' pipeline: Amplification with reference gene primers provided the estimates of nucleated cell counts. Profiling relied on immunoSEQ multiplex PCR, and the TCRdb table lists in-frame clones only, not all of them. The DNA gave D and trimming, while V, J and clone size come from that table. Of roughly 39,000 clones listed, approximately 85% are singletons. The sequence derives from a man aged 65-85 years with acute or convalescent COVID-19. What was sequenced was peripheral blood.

The CDR3 loop is CASSLGAGETQYF. The CDR3 DNA is TGTGCCAGCAGTCTCGGTGCGGGGGAGACCCAGTACTTC. This chain joins TRBV6-2 or TRBV6-3 and TRBJ2-5, with a tentative D call TRBD2 (6 bases). The CDR3 totals 13 residues. The V gene's germline CDR1 is MNHEY and CDR2 SVGEGT. The ends were cut back, 5 bases at V and 5 bases at J, with 12 bases in the middle.